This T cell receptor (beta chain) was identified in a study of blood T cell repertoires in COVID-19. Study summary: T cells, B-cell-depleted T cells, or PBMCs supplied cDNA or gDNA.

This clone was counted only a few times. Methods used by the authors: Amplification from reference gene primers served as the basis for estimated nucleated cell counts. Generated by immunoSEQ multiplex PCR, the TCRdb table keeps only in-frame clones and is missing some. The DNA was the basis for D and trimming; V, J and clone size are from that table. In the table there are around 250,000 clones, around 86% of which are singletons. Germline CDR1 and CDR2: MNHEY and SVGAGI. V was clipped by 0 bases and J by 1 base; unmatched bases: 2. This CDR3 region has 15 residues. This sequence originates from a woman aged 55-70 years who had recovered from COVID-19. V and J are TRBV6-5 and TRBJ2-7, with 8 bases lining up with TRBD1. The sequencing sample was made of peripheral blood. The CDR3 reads CASSYSDRESYEQYF. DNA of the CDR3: TGTGCCAGCAGTTACTCGGACAGGGAGTCCTACGAGCAGTACTTC.